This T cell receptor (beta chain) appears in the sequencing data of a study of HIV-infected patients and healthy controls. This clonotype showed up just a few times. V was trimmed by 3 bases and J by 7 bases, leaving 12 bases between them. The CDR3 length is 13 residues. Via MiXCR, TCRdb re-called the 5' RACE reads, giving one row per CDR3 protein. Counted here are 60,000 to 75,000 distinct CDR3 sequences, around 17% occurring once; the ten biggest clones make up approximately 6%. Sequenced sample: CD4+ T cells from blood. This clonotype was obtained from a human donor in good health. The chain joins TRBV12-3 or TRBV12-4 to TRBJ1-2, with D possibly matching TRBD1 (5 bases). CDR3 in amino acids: CASSFGQGPGYTF. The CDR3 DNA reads TGTGCCAGCAGTTTCGGGCAGGGTCCTGGCTACACCTTC.